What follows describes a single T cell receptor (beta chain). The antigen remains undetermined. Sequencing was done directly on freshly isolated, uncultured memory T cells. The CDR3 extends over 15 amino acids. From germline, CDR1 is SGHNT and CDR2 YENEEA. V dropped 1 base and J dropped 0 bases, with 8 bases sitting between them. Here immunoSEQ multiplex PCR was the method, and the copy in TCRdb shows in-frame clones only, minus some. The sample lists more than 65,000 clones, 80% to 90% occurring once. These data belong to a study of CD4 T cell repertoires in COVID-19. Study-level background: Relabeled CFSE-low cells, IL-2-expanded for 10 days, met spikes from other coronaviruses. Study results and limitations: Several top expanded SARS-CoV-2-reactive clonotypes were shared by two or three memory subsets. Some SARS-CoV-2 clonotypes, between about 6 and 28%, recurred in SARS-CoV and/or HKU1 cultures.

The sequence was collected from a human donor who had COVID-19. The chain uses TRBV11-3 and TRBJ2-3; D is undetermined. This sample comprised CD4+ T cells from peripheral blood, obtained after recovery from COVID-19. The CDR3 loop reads CASSLGDTSTDTQYF. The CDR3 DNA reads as TGTGCCAGCAGCTTAGGCGACACTAGCACAGATACGCAGTATTTT.